Following are 32 T cell receptor beta chains from one sample sequenced in a study of T cell repertoires in cytomegalovirus infection. Each CDR3 protein is one row after TCRdb ran MiXCR on the reads. The table shows approximately 97,000 distinct CDR3 sequences, with 16% occurring only once. The sequenced sample consisted of PBMCs. These receptors originate from a human donor in good health (CMV status not recorded). Some clones in this sample may be carry-over from other donors' samples.

In this sample, this clonotype turned up many times. The V and J genes are TRBV7-2 and TRBJ2-5; TRBD1 is a possible D gene (5 bases). Trimming took off 5 bases at V and 10 bases at J, with 17 bases between the two ends. CDR3 length: 13 residues. The germline V gene encodes CDR1 SGHTA and CDR2 FQGNSA. The CDR3 reads CASSPERQTGQYF. The CDR3 nucleotides read TGTGCCAGCAGCCCGGAGCGACAGACCGGCCAGTACTTC.

The J gene is TRBJ1-3, the V gene TRBV4-1; D call uncertain. This CDR3 is 16 amino acids long. V was cut by 0 bases and J by 0 bases, with 9 bases left in between. Germline CDR1 is MGHRA and CDR2 is YSYEKL. CDR3 loop: CASSQEAVGSGNTIYF. In DNA form, the CDR3 reads TGCGCCAGCAGCCAAGAGGCCGTGGGCTCTGGAAACACCATATATTTT.

The table lists this clonotype with many counts. The V gene is TRBV7-8, the J gene TRBJ2-1; D unclear. V gave up 5 bases and J gave up 5 bases, with 4 bases separating them. The CDR3 contains 11 residues. CDR1 is SGHVS and CDR2 is FQNEAQ in the germline V gene. CDR3 residues: CASSGHNEQFF. The CDR3 DNA is TGTGCCAGCAGCGGACACAATGAGCAGTTCTTC.

This clonotype was recorded at least ten times. The chain uses TRBV7-6 and TRBJ1-4; TRBD1 agrees at 9 bases. The germline gives CDR1 SGHVS, CDR2 FNYEAQ. The CDR3 length is 14 residues. The J segment lost 6 bases and the V segment lost 5 bases, leaving 4 bases of the junction unmatched. The CDR3 DNA sequence: TGTGCCAGCAGCAAGTGGACAGGGGATGAAAAACTGTTTTTT. As protein: CASSKWTGDEKLFF.

This clonotype was seen many times. The chain has TRBV7-8 and TRBJ2-7; 8 bases align to TRBD2. This CDR3 has 17 amino acids. The V segment lost 8 bases and the J segment 3 bases; nucleotides outside the gene matches: 18. Germline loops: CDR1 SGHVS, CDR2 FQNEAQ. CDR3 loop: CASRGPGVRGDLYEQYF. CDR3 sequence (DNA): TGTGCCAGCCGCGGCCCAGGGGTGCGGGGGGATCTCTACGAGCAGTACTTC. Looking up the rest from reference TRBV7-8 and TRBJ2-7 gives the full variable domain: GAGVSQSPRYKVAKRGQDVALRCDPISGHVSLFWYQQALGQGPEFLTYFQNEAQLDKSGLPSDRFFAERPEGSVSTLKIQRTQQEDSAVYLCASRGPGVRGDLYEQYFGPGTRLTVT.

The gene calls are TRBV18 and TRBJ2-5; D is unclear. CDR1 and CDR2 from the germline V gene are KGHSH and LQKENI. V was trimmed by 4 bases and J by 2 bases, leaving 11 bases between them. This CDR3 has 14 residues. The CDR3 DNA sequence: TGTGCCAGCTCACTACTTAGTCCTCAAGAGACCCAGTACTTC. Translation gives CASSLLSPQETQYF.

The V and J genes are TRBV28 and TRBJ2-5, with 11 bases aligning to TRBD2. The CDR3 is made up of 14 amino acids. V shed 5 bases and J 5 bases; nucleotides not matched to a gene: 4. CDR1 is MDHEN and CDR2 is SYDVKM in the germline V gene. CDR3 in DNA: TGTGCCAGCAGTGAGACTAGCGGGGCTGAGACCCAGTACTTC. As protein: CASSETSGAETQYF. The complete variable domain, with remaining parts taken from reference TRBV28 and TRBJ2-5, reads DVKVTQSSRYLVKRTGEKVFLECVQDMDHENMFWYRQDPGLGLRLIYFSYDVKMKEKGDIPEGYSVSREKKERFSLILESASTNQTSMYLCASSETSGAETQYFGPGTRLLVL.

The chain uses TRBV29-1 and TRBJ1-1; no reliable D call. CDR1 is SQVTM and CDR2 is ANQGSEA in the germline V gene. The CDR3 has 15 amino acids. Trimming removed 5 bases from V and 1 base from J, with 17 bases in between. CDR3 DNA: TGCAGCGTTCAAAAGTGGGGTGTCGGGAACACTGAAGCTTTCTTT. As protein: CSVQKWGVGNTEAFF.

Regarding this clonotype: This sequence may be a read error, since a much larger clone differs from it by one base. J is TRBJ1-1 and V is TRBV6-2 or TRBV6-3; tentatively, D is TRBD1 (6 bases). Trimming removed 6 bases at V and 4 bases at J, with 15 bases between. Germline assignment: CDR1 MNHEY and CDR2 SVGEGT. The CDR3 loop spans 14 amino acids. This CDR3 reads CASRWTALTTEAFF. As DNA, the CDR3 is TGTGCCAGCAGGTGGACAGCGTTGACCACTGAAGCTTTCTTT.

With respect to this clonotype: The junction departs from the called germline gene at one end, perhaps through a read error. The chain couples TRBV19 to TRBJ1-1; D not certain. Germline loops: CDR1 LNHDA, CDR2 SQIVND (reference sequence). The CDR3 sequence is 15 residues long. CDR3 sequence reads: CASRRLEGANAEAFF. CDR3 bases: TGTGCCAGTAGACGATTGGAGGGCGCGAACGCTGAAGCTTTCTTT.

This clonotype came up many times. The gene calls are TRBV7-2 and TRBJ1-2; D gene ambiguous. V lost 1 base, J lost 0 bases, and 9 bases lay in between. The CDR3 spans 15 residues. Germline CDR1 and CDR2: SGHTA and FQGNSA. This CDR3 reads CASSLDPQPNYGYTF. For the CDR3, the DNA is TGTGCCAGCAGCTTAGACCCACAGCCTAACTATGGCTACACCTTC.

This clonotype has more than one count but fewer than ten. This chain links TRBV20-1 with TRBJ1-1; no clear D gene. CDR1 is DFQATT, CDR2 SNEGSKA, per germline (reference sequence). The V gene lost 3 bases and the J gene lost 1 base, with 9 bases spanning the gap. The CDR3 loop spans 13 amino acids. In DNA form, the CDR3 reads TGCAGTGCTAGTCCAGTTCAGAACACTGAAGCTTTCTTT. It codes for CSASPVQNTEAFF.

The table lists this clonotype with many counts. This chain connects TRBV7-8 to TRBJ2-3, with 7 nucleotides matching TRBD1. This CDR3 is 14 amino acids long. Germline-derived CDR1 and CDR2 are SGHVS and FQNEAQ. The V gene end was trimmed by 3 bases and the J gene end by 4 bases; junction bases not matched to a gene: 4. DNA for the CDR3: TGTGCCAGCAGCTTTAGACAGGGCGCAGATACGCAGTATTTT. It encodes CASSFRQGADTQYF.

V gene TRBV29-1 combines with J gene TRBJ1-1, with D uncertain. The CDR3 loop spans 11 amino acids. In germline, CDR1 is SQVTM, CDR2 ANQGSEA. V was clipped by 4 bases and J by 1 base, with 4 bases between them. The CDR3 protein is CSVAKNTEAFF. The DNA of the CDR3 is TGCAGCGTTGCGAAGAACACTGAAGCTTTCTTT.

This sequence joins TRBV4-1 and TRBJ1-5; unclear D gene. Trimming took 0 bases from V and 4 from J, leaving 10 bases between them. Germline V gives CDR1 MGHRA, CDR2 YSYEKL. The CDR3 covers 15 residues. This CDR3 is CASSQDGGLNQPQHF. The DNA for the CDR3 is TGCGCCAGCAGCCAAGACGGAGGTCTTAATCAGCCCCAGCATTTT.

This clonotype was recorded many times. The chain is built from TRBV7-2 and TRBJ2-1, with D uncertain. The ends were cut back, 8 bases at V and 0 bases at J, with 8 bases in the middle. The germline CDR1 and CDR2 sequences are SGHTA and FQGNSA. The CDR3 is 13 residues long. CDR3 DNA sequence: TGTGCCAGCCGGATTAGCTCCTACAATGAGCAGTTCTTC. Encoded protein: CASRISSYNEQFF.

This sequence joins TRBV6-2 or TRBV6-3 and TRBJ1-1; TRBD1 might be the D (6 bases). V was pared by 2 bases and J by 5 bases, with 15 bases between. This CDR3 is built from 15 residues. Germline V CDR1 and CDR2: MNHEY, SVGEGT. CDR3 sequence: CASSYVSGAKTEAFF. In DNA form, the CDR3 reads TGTGCCAGCAGTTACGTTTCAGGGGCGAAGACTGAAGCTTTCTTT.

This clonotype was seen ten or more times. The V and J genes are TRBV7-2 and TRBJ2-3, with 10 bases matching TRBD2. From germline, CDR1 is SGHTA and CDR2 FQGNSA. After removal of 3 bases from V and 1 base from J, the junction contained 4 bases not matched to a gene. The CDR3 length is 16 residues. CDR3 amino acids: CASSLTSGRRTDTQYF. The CDR3 DNA follows: TGTGCCAGCAGCTTGACTAGCGGGCGGCGCACAGATACGCAGTATTTT.

This clonotype has only a few counts. This chain connects TRBV6-1 to TRBJ1-2, with D uncertain. V lost 6 bases to trimming and J lost 8 bases, with 13 bases between them. The germline V gene encodes CDR1 MNHNS and CDR2 SASEGT. This CDR3 has 12 amino acids. The DNA of the CDR3 is TGTGCCAGCAGGAATGATAAGGACGGCTACACCTTC. It encodes CASRNDKDGYTF.

This clonotype was detected many times. The chain recombines TRBV5-5 with TRBJ1-2; D is unresolved. Trimming left V 1 base short and J 8 bases short, with 12 bases between. The CDR3 length is 13 residues. CDR1 SGHKS and CDR2 YYEKEE come from the germline V gene (reference sequence). CDR3 protein: CASSLLGIEGYTF. In DNA form, the CDR3 reads TGTGCCAGCAGCTTGTTGGGAATAGAAGGCTACACCTTC. Using reference TRBV5-5 and TRBJ1-2 for the parts outside the CDR3, the full variable domain is DAGVTQSPTHLIKTRGQQVTLRCSPISGHKSVSWYQQVLGQGPQFIFQYYEKEERGRGNFPDRFSARQFPNYSSELNVNALLLGDSALYLCASSLLGIEGYTFGSGTRLTVV.

The chain joins TRBV4-2 to TRBJ2-1; D may be TRBD2 (5 bases). The CDR3 is 15 residues long. Germline CDR1 is LGHNA and CDR2 is YNFKEQ. Trimming took 3 bases from V and 0 from J, leaving 9 bases between them. Here the CDR3 reads CASSQDFTSYNEQFF. The CDR3 coding sequence is TGTGCCAGCAGCCAGGACTTTACCTCCTACAATGAGCAGTTCTTC.

This clonotype was recorded at least ten times. This chain joins TRBV7-2 and TRBJ2-7, with D unresolved. Germline V gene data show CDR1 as SGHTA and CDR2 as FQGNSA. Deletions cut 1 base from V and 4 bases from J, with 8 bases between. The CDR3 length is 13 residues. CDR3 region: CASSLDRRYEQYF. CDR3 coding DNA: TGTGCCAGCAGCTTAGACCGGAGATACGAGCAGTACTTC.

The chain couples TRBV6-2 or TRBV6-3 to TRBJ1-5; no clear D gene. The germline CDR1 and CDR2 sequences are MNHEY and SVGEGT. There are 12 residues in the CDR3. V was cut by 7 bases and J by 7 bases, with 11 bases left in between. For the CDR3, the DNA is TGTGCCAGCAACCGGGATTGGCAGCCCCAGCATTTT. Protein product: CASNRDWQPQHF.

About this clonotype itself: This may stem from a read error, because a much larger clone lies one nucleotide away. The genes are TRBV27 and TRBJ1-6; weak D call: TRBD1 (5 bases). Looked up from germline, CDR1 is MNHEY and CDR2 is SMNVEV (reference sequence). This CDR3 contains 12 residues. CDR3 coding DNA: TGTGCCGGCAGTTCAGGGCTCCAACCCCTCCACTTT. Residues: CAGSSGLQPLHF.

This clonotype was picked up a small number of times. The chain carries TRBV15 and TRBJ2-6, with TRBD1 identical over 7 bases. The CDR3 extends over 17 amino acids. Germline V gene data show CDR1 as LNHNV and CDR2 as YYDKDF (reference sequence). The ends lost 4 bases at V and 1 base at J; junction bases unmatched: 7. Here the CDR3 reads CATSKPRQGSGANVLTF. The CDR3 nucleotides read TGTGCCACCAGCAAGCCTAGACAGGGTTCTGGGGCCAACGTCCTGACTTTC.

The table lists this clonotype with many counts. The chain recombines TRBV7-9 with TRBJ1-2; no clear D gene. Deletions cut 0 bases from V and 7 bases from J, with 12 bases between. CDR3 length: 14 amino acids. Germline CDR1 and CDR2: SEHNR and FQNEAQ (reference sequence). CDR3: CASSLAGLARGYTF. The DNA of the CDR3 is TGTGCCAGCAGCTTAGCCGGGTTGGCACGTGGCTACACCTTC.

This clonotype has only a few counts. This rearrangement joins TRBV7-9 to TRBJ1-1; 7 positions agree with TRBD1. Per the germline V gene, CDR1 is SEHNR and CDR2 is FQNEAQ (reference sequence). The CDR3 is 13 residues long. J was trimmed by 7 bases and V by 2 bases; bases with no gene match: 4. The chain's CDR3 is CASSLQGTVEAFF. CDR3 sequence (DNA): TGTGCCAGCAGCTTACAAGGGACAGTTGAAGCTTTCTTT.

The rearrangement joins TRBV14 to TRBJ2-7, with D maybe TRBD1 (7 bases). Germline assignment: CDR1 SGHDN and CDR2 FVKESK. V lost 4 bases and J 6 bases, leaving 13 bases between the germline ends. CDR3 length: 13 residues. The CDR3 sequence: CASSPGGGREQYF. The CDR3 DNA sequence: TGTGCCAGCAGCCCAGGGGGAGGTCGCGAGCAGTACTTC.

The chain joins TRBV7-9 to TRBJ1-1; perhaps TRBD1 as D (5 bases). The germline V and J ends were trimmed by 1 base and 11 bases, with 14 bases remaining between them. The germline CDR1 and CDR2 sequences are SEHNR and FQNEAQ (reference sequence). The CDR3 extends over 13 amino acids. CDR3 DNA sequence: TGTGCCAGCAGCTTAGTGGCGGTGGGGGGTGCTTTCTTT. This codes for CASSLVAVGGAFF. Based on the CDR3 plus reference TRBV7-9 and TRBJ1-1, the full variable domain is DTGVSQNPRHKITKRGQNVTFRCDPISEHNRLYWYRQTLGQGPEFLTYFQNEAQLEKSRLLSDRFSAERPKGSFSTLEIQRTEQGDSAMYLCASSLVAVGGAFFGQGTRLTVV.

The CDR3 coding sequence is TGTGCCAGCTCACCTAACGGCGGGGAGAACACTGAAGCTTTCTTT. This encodes CASSPNGGENTEAFF. The genes are TRBV18 and TRBJ1-1, with unresolved D. CDR1 and CDR2 from the germline V gene are KGHSH and LQKENI. The V and J ends lost 3 bases and 1 base respectively, with 12 bases between them. There are 15 residues in the CDR3.

This clonotype showed up just a few times. V gene TRBV28 combines with J gene TRBJ1-3, with 7 nucleotides matching TRBD1. CDR3 length equals 17 residues. Germline V gene lookup returns CDR1 MDHEN and CDR2 SYDVKM. Trimming removed 4 bases from V and 0 bases from J; junction bases left unmatched: 9. CDR3 in DNA: TGTGCCAGCAGTTCCCGATCAGGGGGAAGCTCTGGAAACACCATATATTTT. Translated: CASSSRSGGSSGNTIYF.

This clonotype showed up many times. V and J are TRBV10-3 and TRBJ1-2; a weak D match, TRBD1 (5 bases). Looked up from germline, CDR1 is ENHRY and CDR2 is SYGVKD. The CDR3 consists of 10 residues. V lost 10 bases and J 4 bases, leaving 7 bases between the germline ends. The CDR3 here is CASDSYGYTF. The CDR3, as DNA: TGTGCCAGTGACAGCTATGGCTACACCTTC.